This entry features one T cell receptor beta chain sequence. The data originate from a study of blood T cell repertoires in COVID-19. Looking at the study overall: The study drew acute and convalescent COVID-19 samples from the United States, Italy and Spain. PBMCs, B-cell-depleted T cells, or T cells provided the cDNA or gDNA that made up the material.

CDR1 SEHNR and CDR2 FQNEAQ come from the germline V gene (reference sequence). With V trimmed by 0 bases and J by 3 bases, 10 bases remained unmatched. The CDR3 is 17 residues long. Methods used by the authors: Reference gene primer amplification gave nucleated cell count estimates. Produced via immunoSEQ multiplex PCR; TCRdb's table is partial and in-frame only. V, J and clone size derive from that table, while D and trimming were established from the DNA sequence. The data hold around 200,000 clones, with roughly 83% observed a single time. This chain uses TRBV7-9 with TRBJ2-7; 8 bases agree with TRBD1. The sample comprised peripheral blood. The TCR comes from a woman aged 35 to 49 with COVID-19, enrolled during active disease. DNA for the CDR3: TGTGCCAGCAGCTTAGCCAACGACAGGGGCAAAGGCTACGAGCAGTACTTC. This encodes CASSLANDRGKGYEQYF.